These T cell receptor beta chains were read from a single sample in a study of blood T cell repertoires in COVID-19. Profiled with immunoSEQ multiplex PCR; TCRdb holds only in-frame clones, not every one. This sample has under 200,000 clones, with 80% found just once. Sequenced: PBMCs or T cells enriched from blood (not recorded which). The receptors were sampled from a woman aged 60-75 years who had recovered from COVID-19. Both conserved end residues are part of each CDR3. The D gene is left open where the match is weak. Clone size is not always given. Where it is, it says once, few, many or a class for expanded clones.

j_call v_call d_call clone_size cdr3_aa cdr3_nt
TRBJ2-7 TRBV30 TRBD2 . CAWRSERGGYEQYF TGTGCCTGGAGGTCGGAGCGGGGCGGGTACGAGCAGTACTTC
TRBJ2-1 TRBV6-2/TRBV6-3 TRBD1 . CASSTRDRGRYNEQFF TGTGCCAGCAGTACTAGAGACAGGGGGCGTTACAATGAGCAGTTCTTC
TRBJ1-6 TRBV6-6 . . CAGREGGSPLHF TGTGCCGGCAGGGAAGGAGGTTCACCCCTCCACTTT
TRBJ1-1 TRBV14 . . CASSQEGGPKSREAFF TGTGCCAGCAGCCAAGAAGGCGGCCCGAAATCCCGTGAAGCTTTCTTT
TRBJ2-2 TRBV18 . . CASSPPAGRANTGELFF TGTGCCAGCTCACCCCCGGCGGGAAGGGCGAACACCGGGGAGCTGTTTTTT
TRBJ1-6 TRBV5-4 TRBD1 . CASSFGTANSPLHF TGTGCCAGCAGCTTCGGGACAGCCAACTCACCCCTCCACTTT
TRBJ1-1 TRBV6-4 . . CASSDFAGANTEAFF TGTGCCAGCAGTGACTTTGCAGGGGCGAACACTGAAGCTTTCTTT
TRBJ2-3 TRBV21-1 . . CASSKSGDTQYF TGTGCCAGCAGCAAATCAGGAGATACGCAGTATTTT
TRBJ1-2 TRBV5-6 TRBD1 once CASSPIGTGNYGYTF TGTGCCAGCAGCCCGATAGGGACAGGGAACTATGGCTACACCTTC
TRBJ1-6 TRBV14 TRBD1 . CASSPSGQGNSPLHF TGTGCCAGCAGCCCCTCGGGACAGGGGAATTCACCCCTCCACTTT
TRBJ2-7 TRBV4-2 TRBD2 . CASSQGAAGGVTYEQYF TGTGCCAGCAGCCAAGGGGCGGCGGGGGGGGTCACCTACGAGCAGTACTTC
TRBJ1-3 TRBV16 . . CASSQGGADGNTIYF TGTGCCAGCAGCCAAGGAGGGGCAGACGGAAACACCATATATTTT
TRBJ1-6 TRBV4-1 TRBD1 . CASSLGGQGKGSPLHF TGCGCCAGCAGCCTAGGGGGACAGGGGAAGGGTTCACCCCTCCACTTT
TRBJ2-3 TRBV29-1 TRBD2 . CSVEDRAGGTDTQYF TGCAGCGTTGAAGATAGAGCGGGGGGTACAGATACGCAGTATTTT
TRBJ2-3 TRBV18 . . CASSPPRNREFTDTQYF TGTGCCAGCTCACCACCTCGAAACAGGGAATTCACAGATACGCAGTATTTT
TRBJ2-3 TRBV30 . . CAWSGGPDTQYF TGTGCCTGGAGCGGGGGTCCAGATACGCAGTATTTT
TRBJ2-3 TRBV9 TRBD2 . CASSVTSGGASADTQYF TGTGCCAGCAGCGTCACTAGCGGGGGGGCTAGCGCAGATACGCAGTATTTT
TRBJ1-1 TRBV5-6 . . CASSFGNGNTEAFF TGTGCCAGCAGCTTCGGGAATGGGAACACTGAAGCTTTCTTT
TRBJ2-2 TRBV15 TRBD2 . CATSKPSGGNTGELFF TGTGCCACCAGCAAACCTAGCGGGGGGAACACCGGGGAGCTGTTTTTT
TRBJ2-3 TRBV6-4 . few CASSDRGSTDTQYF TGTGCCAGCAGTGACCGGGGGAGCACAGATACGCAGTATTTT
TRBJ2-2 TRBV25-1 . . CASIQGNTGELFF TGTGCCAGCATCCAGGGGAACACCGGGGAGCTGTTTTTT
TRBJ1-3 TRBV27 . . CASSLSRAGNTIYF TGTGCCAGCAGTTTATCCAGGGCTGGAAACACCATATATTTT
TRBJ2-3 TRBV10-3 . . CAISESWYGGTDTQYF TGTGCCATCAGTGAGTCGTGGTACGGGGGCACAGATACGCAGTATTTT
TRBJ2-1 TRBV5-6 TRBD2 . CASSPAGGGYNEQFF TGTGCCAGCAGCCCAGCGGGGGGTGGGTACAATGAGCAGTTCTTC
TRBJ2-2 TRBV11-2 . . CASSLERGIAGELFF TGTGCCAGCAGCTTAGAACGGGGAATAGCCGGGGAGCTGTTTTTT
TRBJ1-1 TRBV3-1/TRBV3-2 . once CASSQVPQQGLVVEAFF TGTGCCAGCAGCCAAGTACCGCAGCAGGGACTGGTGGTTGAAGCTTTCTTT
TRBJ2-3 TRBV14 . . CASSQVDYTDTQYF TGTGCCAGCAGCCAAGTCGACTACACAGATACGCAGTATTTT
TRBJ1-2 TRBV2 TRBD1 . CASSSRTGQYGGYTF TGTGCCAGCAGTTCAAGGACAGGGCAGTATGGAGGCTACACCTTC
TRBJ2-1 TRBV5-1 TRBD2 few CASSLERGYNEQFF TGCGCCAGCAGCTTGGAGCGGGGCTACAATGAGCAGTTCTTC
TRBJ2-7 TRBV7-9 . . CASSERGASYEQYF TGTGCCAGCAGCGAACGGGGGGCGTCCTACGAGCAGTACTTC
TRBJ2-5 TRBV3-1/TRBV3-2 . . CASSQENSQETQYF TGTGCCAGCAGCCAAGAAAACAGTCAAGAGACCCAGTACTTC
TRBJ2-5 TRBV13 . . CASSLGGGPETQYF TGTGCCAGCAGCCTAGGTGGGGGCCCGGAGACCCAGTACTTC
TRBJ1-1 TRBV12-3/TRBV12-4 . . CASSLGEEAFF TGTGCCAGCAGTTTAGGGGAGGAAGCTTTCTTT
TRBJ2-1 TRBV5-1 . . CASSLARQVYNEQFF TGCGCCAGCAGCTTGGCCAGGCAGGTCTACAATGAGCAGTTCTTC
TRBJ2-7 TRBV6-1 TRBD2 . CASSESSGSSYEQYF TGTGCCAGCAGTGAATCTAGCGGGAGCTCCTACGAGCAGTACTTC